This is a list of T cell receptor beta chains from one sample in a study of T-cell memory formation after mild COVID-19. TCRdb called the 5' RACE reads again in MiXCR, with one record for every CDR3 protein. The sample lists 350,000 to 450,000 distinct CDR3 sequences, 24% occurring once. Sequenced input: PBMCs or a T cell subset sorted from them (not recorded which). All receptors derive from an adult woman who had mild COVID-19 (a few samples of this study predate the infection). Cell type and time point are not known. Each CDR3 is given with its conserved first and last residue. Each record gives: CDR3 length, V gene, clone size, J gene, D gene, CDR3 protein, CDR3 DNA. A D gene is named only where the DNA matches it firmly. Clone sizes are given selectively: once, few, many, or a class where the clone is expanded.

17	TRBV5-1	few	TRBJ2-3	-	CASSGNSGQTLWDTQYF	TGCGCCAGCAGCGGTAATTCAGGGCAAACCCTTTGGGATACGCAGTATTTT
14	TRBV6-6	-	TRBJ2-7	TRBD1	CASTMGQGAYEQYF	TGTGCCAGCACCATGGGACAGGGGGCCTACGAGCAGTACTTC
12	TRBV29-1	few	TRBJ1-2	-	CSVGDNNYGYTF	TGCAGCGTTGGGGACAACAACTATGGCTACACCTTC
16	TRBV24-1	-	TRBJ2-1	TRBD1	CATSDHPGQGLDEQFF	TGTGCCACCAGTGATCACCCGGGACAGGGGTTAGATGAGCAGTTCTTC
14	TRBV29-1	-	TRBJ2-1	-	CSARFISENNEQFF	TGCAGCGCTCGATTCATTAGCGAGAACAATGAGCAGTTCTTC
15	TRBV5-6	-	TRBJ1-5	-	CASSLGQSSNQPQHF	TGTGCCAGCAGCTTGGGACAAAGTAGCAATCAGCCCCAGCATTTT
16	TRBV7-3	many	TRBJ2-2	TRBD1	CASSLEGAPNTGELFF	TGTGCCAGCAGCTTAGAGGGGGCCCCGAACACCGGGGAGCTGTTTTTT
13	TRBV20-1	many	TRBJ2-3	-	CSAEWGGTDTQYF	TGCAGTGCTGAGTGGGGGGGCACAGATACGCAGTATTTT
15	TRBV3-1	many	TRBJ1-5	-	CASSQDGGSNQPQHF	TGTGCCAGCAGCCAAGACGGCGGTAGCAATCAGCCCCAGCATTTT
16	TRBV7-2	-	TRBJ2-4	TRBD2	CASSSWTSGGGKAQYF	TGTGCCAGCAGCTCCTGGACTAGCGGGGGTGGTAAAGCTCAGTACTTC
13	TRBV12-3/TRBV12-4	few	TRBJ2-3	TRBD2	CASSFGGGVTQYF	TGTGCCAGCAGTTTTGGGGGGGGAGTTACGCAGTATTTT
14	TRBV12-3/TRBV12-4	few	TRBJ1-4	TRBD1	CASIHRGTNEKLFF	TGTGCCAGCATTCACAGGGGGACTAATGAAAAACTGTTTTTT
18	TRBV5-6	-	TRBJ2-3	TRBD1	CASSLYGTGGLGTDTQYF	TGTGCCAGCAGCCTGTACGGGACAGGGGGATTGGGCACAGATACGCAGTATTTT
13	TRBV7-9	many	TRBJ1-5	-	CASSWDSNQPQHF	TGTGCCAGCAGCTGGGACAGCAATCAGCCCCAGCATTTT
14	TRBV4-1	few	TRBJ2-5	TRBD1	CASSQAGGTETQYF	TGCGCCAGCAGCCAAGCAGGGGGAACGGAGACCCAGTACTTC
16	TRBV25-1	few	TRBJ2-1	TRBD2	CASSERGLAGANEQFF	TGTGCCAGCAGTGAGAGGGGGCTAGCGGGAGCCAATGAGCAGTTCTTC
17	TRBV4-1	many	TRBJ2-3	-	CASSQRTAGKGKDTQYF	TGCGCCAGCAGCCAACGGACAGCGGGCAAGGGCAAAGATACGCAGTATTTT
13	TRBV29-1	-	TRBJ2-1	-	CSARGTLNNEQFF	TGCAGCGCCCGCGGGACATTAAACAATGAGCAGTTCTTC
14	TRBV11-3	-	TRBJ1-1	-	CASSSVRRNTEAFF	TGTGCCAGCAGCTCGGTCAGGAGGAACACTGAAGCTTTCTTT
17	TRBV12-3/TRBV12-4	once	TRBJ1-1	-	CASSLVTWEKRDTEAFF	TGTGCCAGCAGTTTAGTCACGTGGGAAAAAAGGGATACTGAAGCTTTCTTT
15	TRBV10-3	many	TRBJ2-7	TRBD2	CAISESVGGGYEQYF	TGTGCCATCAGTGAGTCCGTGGGGGGGGGCTACGAGCAGTACTTC
19	TRBV7-6	-	TRBJ2-1	TRBD2	CASSLRASREGFTHNEQFF	TGTGCCAGCAGCTTAAGAGCCTCGCGGGAGGGCTTCACCCACAATGAGCAGTTCTTC
15	TRBV6-1	-	TRBJ2-1	-	CASAEEGSSYNEQFF	TGTGCCAGCGCCGAAGAGGGCAGCTCCTACAATGAGCAGTTCTTC
14	TRBV5-1	-	TRBJ2-5	-	CASSLARGEETQYF	TGCGCCAGCAGCTTGGCCAGAGGTGAAGAGACCCAGTACTTC
15	TRBV7-2	few	TRBJ1-5	-	CASSLRGGSTQPQHF	TGTGCCAGCAGCTTAAGGGGAGGCAGCACTCAGCCCCAGCATTTT
14	TRBV12-3/TRBV12-4	few	TRBJ1-2	-	CASSLSQTNYGYTF	TGTGCCAGCAGTTTGAGTCAAACAAACTATGGCTACACCTTC
16	TRBV12-3/TRBV12-4	-	TRBJ1-5	-	CASSPLTRGRNQPQHF	TGTGCCAGCAGTCCACTCACGCGGGGAAGGAATCAGCCCCAGCATTTT
15	TRBV5-5	-	TRBJ2-1	-	CASSSYVGPASQQFF	TGTGCCAGCAGCTCATACGTGGGCCCCGCCTCTCAGCAGTTCTTC
14	TRBV6-5	few	TRBJ1-1	-	CASSTYGDTRGAFF	TGTGCCAGCAGTACATACGGGGACACCCGGGGAGCTTTCTTT
13	TRBV20-1	few	TRBJ1-2	-	CSAITHTLVGYTF	TGCAGTGCTATCACCCACACCCTCGTAGGCTACACCTTC
13	TRBV19	few	TRBJ2-3	-	CASSSRQTDTQYF	TGTGCCAGTAGTTCTCGACAGACAGATACGCAGTATTTT
14	TRBV6-5	once	TRBJ1-2	-	CASSYDKTTYGYTF	TGTGCCAGCAGTTACGATAAAACGACCTATGGCTACACCTTC
15	TRBV29-1	many	TRBJ2-1	TRBD2	CSATSGRPMYNEQFF	TGCAGCGCTACTAGCGGGAGGCCGATGTACAATGAGCAGTTCTTC
12	TRBV24-1	few	TRBJ2-5	-	CATEGGEETQYF	TGTGCCACCGAGGGGGGCGAGGAGACCCAGTACTTC
16	TRBV30	-	TRBJ2-5	-	CACLNPYRKRRETQYF	TGTGCCTGCCTTAATCCCTACAGAAAACGGCGGGAGACCCAGTACTTC
15	TRBV6-5	few	TRBJ2-7	TRBD2	CASSPRGSGTYEQYF	TGTGCCAGCAGTCCCCGGGGTAGCGGGACCTACGAGCAGTACTTC
16	TRBV12-3/TRBV12-4	few	TRBJ1-5	TRBD1	CASSFMTGGGLEPQHF	TGTGCCAGCAGTTTCATGACAGGGGGGGGGTTGGAGCCCCAGCATTTT